The rows below give T cell receptor beta chains drawn from one sample of a study of cytomegalovirus exposure and HLA in healthy donors. Some clones are missing from TCRdb's copy, which holds only in-frame ones; the method was immunoSEQ multiplex PCR. The profile shows 200,000 to 250,000 clones, approximately 79% of them singletons. Sequenced sample: PBMCs. Source of these receptors: a man aged 50 or older in good health and CMV-seronegative. The CDR3 runs from the conserved cysteine through the conserved F or W. D genes are given only for firm matches. Clone size is stated in some rows and not others, as once, few, many or a class when expanded.

TRBJ2-7	TRBV10-3	TRBD1	NA	TGTGCCATCAGTGAGTCGGGACAGACCCTAGGGCAGTACTTC	CAISESGQTLGQYF
TRBJ1-1	TRBV28	TRBD1	NA	TGTGCCAGCAGCACGTCCGGGACAGGGGGCCCTGAAGCTTTCTTT	CASSTSGTGGPEAFF
TRBJ2-3	TRBV10-3	NA	few	TGTGCCATCAGTGATCCAGGGGGGAGCACAGATACGCAGTATTTT	CAISDPGGSTDTQYF
TRBJ2-2	TRBV27	TRBD1	NA	TGTGCCAGCAGTACCGGGACAGGGCTCGGGGAGCTGTTTTTT	CASSTGTGLGELFF
TRBJ1-4	TRBV9	TRBD1	NA	TGTGCCAGCAGCCCTCGTGCGGGGACAGGCGGTGAAAAACTGTTTTTT	CASSPRAGTGGEKLFF
TRBJ2-3	TRBV4-1	NA	few	TGCGCCAGCAGCCAACGGGGGGCCAGGGGAGGATCAGATACGCAGTATTTT	CASSQRGARGGSDTQYF
TRBJ2-5	TRBV28	NA	once	TGTGCCAGCAGTTTAGCACAGGGTGAGGAAGAGACCCAGTACTTC	CASSLAQGEEETQYF
TRBJ2-3	TRBV28	TRBD2	NA	TGTGCCAGCCAGCGGGGTCCTAGCACAGATACGCAGTATTTT	CASQRGPSTDTQYF
TRBJ2-1	TRBV5-6	TRBD2	NA	TGTGCCAGCAGTGGACTAGCCGAAGGGTATGAGCAGTTCTTC	CASSGLAEGYEQFF
TRBJ2-7	TRBV5-8	NA	NA	TGTGCCAGCAGCTTAGAAGGGACACCAGCTCAGCAGTACTTC	CASSLEGTPAQQYF
TRBJ1-1	TRBV6-5	NA	NA	TGTGCCAGCAGTTACGGACAGCTGTTTGGCACTGAAGCTTTCTTT	CASSYGQLFGTEAFF
TRBJ2-5	TRBV5-1	NA	NA	TGCGCCAGCAGCTTGGTGACAACCCAAGAGACCCAGTACTTC	CASSLVTTQETQYF
TRBJ2-5	TRBV30	NA	NA	TGTGCCTGGAGCCAACAGAGCCAAGAGACCCAGTACTTC	CAWSQQSQETQYF
TRBJ2-7	TRBV5-1	TRBD2	NA	TGCGCCAGCAGCTCGACTAGCGGGGAGCAGTACTTC	CASSSTSGEQYF
TRBJ2-3	TRBV28	NA	NA	TGTGCCAGCAGTTTCGCTCAACTAAAGTCCACAGATACGCAGTATTTT	CASSFAQLKSTDTQYF
TRBJ2-7	TRBV6-5	NA	NA	TGTGCCAGCAGTTACTCCCCCCGCGCGGGAAACGAGCAGTACTTC	CASSYSPRAGNEQYF
TRBJ2-2	TRBV19	TRBD2	NA	TGTGCCAGTAGTATGGGTGGGAGGGCCGGTACCGGGGAGCTGTTTTTT	CASSMGGRAGTGELFF
TRBJ2-7	TRBV4-2	TRBD1	NA	TGTGCCAGCAGACTGGACAGGGACTCCTACGAGCAGTACTTC	CASRLDRDSYEQYF
TRBJ2-2	TRBV5-1	TRBD2	NA	TGCGCCAGCAGCTTGGTTGGAGCGGGAGGGGACACCGGGGAGCTGTTTTTT	CASSLVGAGGDTGELFF
TRBJ2-3	TRBV5-1	NA	NA	TGCGCCAGCAGCTTGGGTAGCTATGCCGCAGATACGCAGTATTTT	CASSLGSYAADTQYF
TRBJ1-1	TRBV19	TRBD1	few	TGTGCCAGTAGTATTAGTCCGCGTCAGGACAGGTCCATGAACACTGAAGCTTTCTTT	CASSISPRQDRSMNTEAFF
TRBJ1-1	TRBV30	NA	NA	TGTGCCTGGAGTACAGGTGGTTACATGAACACTGAAGCTTTCTTT	CAWSTGGYMNTEAFF
TRBJ2-1	TRBV18	TRBD1	NA	TGTGCCAGCTCATTGTCCGGGACAGGGTCCTTATACAATGAGCAGTTCTTC	CASSLSGTGSLYNEQFF
TRBJ2-4	TRBV19	NA	NA	TGTGCCCGTGTTGGGGTACTAGCCAAAAACAGTCAGTACTTC	CARVGVLAKNSQYF
TRBJ2-7	TRBV18	NA	NA	TGTGCCAGCTCACCACGTTTAGACAATATCTACGAGCAGTACTTC	CASSPRLDNIYEQYF
TRBJ2-2	TRBV7-9	TRBD2	NA	TGTGCCAGCAGCCCTACTAGCGGGAGGGACACCGGGGAGCTGTTTTTT	CASSPTSGRDTGELFF
TRBJ2-1	TRBV9	NA	NA	TGTGCCAGCAGCGCCACGGGGGAGCGGAGCTTCAGCTCCTACAATGAGCAGTTCTTC	CASSATGERSFSSYNEQFF
TRBJ2-2	TRBV6-6	TRBD2	once	TGTGCCAGCAGTTACTCGACACTAGCGGTCTCCGGGGAGCTGTTTTTT	CASSYSTLAVSGELFF